Following are 3 T cell receptor beta chains from one sample sequenced in a study of glioma-infiltrating T cells after dendritic cell vaccination. Some clones are missing from TCRdb's copy, which holds only in-frame ones; the method was immunoSEQ multiplex PCR. Of tens of thousands of clones listed, approximately 87% are singletons. The specimen comprised blood, sampled before dendritic cell vaccination. These receptors were obtained from a human donor with glioblastoma.

The table lists this clone with a few counts. This sequence joins TRBV6-1 and TRBJ1-1, with D unclear. Germline lookup yields CDR1 MNHNS and CDR2 SASEGT. The CDR3 extends over 12 amino acids. Between the trimmed V and J ends, which lost 11 bases and 6 bases, there was a span of 16 bases. CDR3 amino acids: CAAGIIGAEAFF. DNA of the CDR3: TGTGCCGCGGGTATTATAGGCGCTGAAGCTTTCTTT.

The rearrangement uses TRBV10-3 and TRBJ2-1, with 7 bases lining up with TRBD2. The CDR3 extends over 17 amino acids. Per the germline V gene, CDR1 is ENHRY and CDR2 is SYGVKD. The junction had 14 bases not matched to a gene; V was cut back by 5 bases and J by 4 bases. In nucleotides, the CDR3 is TGTGCCATCAGTCCCCTCGTTGGTCTAGCGGCATACAATGAGCAGTTCTTC. Its translation: CAISPLVGLAAYNEQFF.

The chain combines TRBV6-5 with TRBJ1-1; the D gene is possibly TRBD1 (6 bases). V gave up 6 bases and J gave up 1 base, with 12 bases separating them. The germline V gene has CDR1 MNHEY and CDR2 SVGAGI. This CDR3 is built from 14 residues. DNA of the CDR3: TGTGCCAGCAGATATGGACAGCGGAACACTGAAGCTTTCTTT. Its translation is CASRYGQRNTEAFF.